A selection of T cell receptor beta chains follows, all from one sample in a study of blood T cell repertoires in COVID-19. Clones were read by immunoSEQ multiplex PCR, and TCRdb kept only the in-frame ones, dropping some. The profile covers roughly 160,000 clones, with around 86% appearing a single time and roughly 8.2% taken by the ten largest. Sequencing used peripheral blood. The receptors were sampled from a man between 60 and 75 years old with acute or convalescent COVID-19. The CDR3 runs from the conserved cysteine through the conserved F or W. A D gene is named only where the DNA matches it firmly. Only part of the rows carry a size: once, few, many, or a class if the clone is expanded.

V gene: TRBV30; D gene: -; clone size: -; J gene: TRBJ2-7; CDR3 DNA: TGTGCCTGGAGTCGGCCGCGGAGCCTCTACGAGCAGTACTTC; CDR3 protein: CAWSRPRSLYEQYF
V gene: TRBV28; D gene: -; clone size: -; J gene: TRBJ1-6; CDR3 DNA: TGTGCCAGCAGCACAGGACAGATGTATTCACCCCTCCACTTT; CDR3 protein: CASSTGQMYSPLHF
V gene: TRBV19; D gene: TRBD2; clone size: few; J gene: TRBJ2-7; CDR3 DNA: TGTGCCAGTAGGAAGTCTAGCGGGAGAGTAGAGCAGTACTTC; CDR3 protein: CASRKSSGRVEQYF
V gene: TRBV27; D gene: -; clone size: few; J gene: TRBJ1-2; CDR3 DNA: TGTGCCAGCAGTCTAACCCCGCACGTAGCTAACTATGGCTACACCTTC; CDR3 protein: CASSLTPHVANYGYTF
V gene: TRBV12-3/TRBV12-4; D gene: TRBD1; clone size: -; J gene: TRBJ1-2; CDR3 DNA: TGTGCCAGCAGTATGCAGGGGGGTTATGGCTACACCTTC; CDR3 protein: CASSMQGGYGYTF
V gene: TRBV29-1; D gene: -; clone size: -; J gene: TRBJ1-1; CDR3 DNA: TGCAGCGTTTACGGTACGAAGGCGGGGACTGAAGCTTTCTTT; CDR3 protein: CSVYGTKAGTEAFF
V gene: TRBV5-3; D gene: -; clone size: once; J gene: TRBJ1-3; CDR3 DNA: TGTGCCAGAAGTTTGGGTGCGCCTGGAAACACCATATATTTT; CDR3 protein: CARSLGAPGNTIYF
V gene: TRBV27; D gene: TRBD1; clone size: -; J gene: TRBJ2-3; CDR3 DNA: TGTGCCAGCAGAAAGGGACAGGGGAATTGGGATACGCAGTATTTT; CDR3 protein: CASRKGQGNWDTQYF
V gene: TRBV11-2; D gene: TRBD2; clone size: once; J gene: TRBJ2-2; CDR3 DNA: TGTGCCAGCAGCTTAGGGCTAGCGGGCACCGGGGAGCTGTTTTTT; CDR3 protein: CASSLGLAGTGELFF
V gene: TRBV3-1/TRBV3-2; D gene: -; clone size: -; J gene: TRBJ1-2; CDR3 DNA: TGTGCCAGCAGCCCCTCGAGGGGAGGGGGCTACACCTTC; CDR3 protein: CASSPSRGGGYTF
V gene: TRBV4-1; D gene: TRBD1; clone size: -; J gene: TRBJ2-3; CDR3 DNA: TGCGCCAGCAGCCAACGGTGGCCCCAGGGGGCGACAGATACGCAGTATTTT; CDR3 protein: CASSQRWPQGATDTQYF
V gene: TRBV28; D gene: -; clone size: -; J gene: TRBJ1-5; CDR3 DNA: TGTGCCAGCACTCTGGGGGGGGGCTGGGACAATCAGCCCCAGCATTTT; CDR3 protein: CASTLGGGWDNQPQHF
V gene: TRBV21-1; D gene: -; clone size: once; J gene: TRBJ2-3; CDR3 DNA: TGTGCCAGCAGCAAAGGGACAGGACCCACAGATACGCAGTATTTT; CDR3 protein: CASSKGTGPTDTQYF
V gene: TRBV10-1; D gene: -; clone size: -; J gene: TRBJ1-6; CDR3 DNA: TGCGCCAGCAGTGAGTTCCCGGCAGGGTTCGGTTCACCCCTCCACTTT; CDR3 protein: CASSEFPAGFGSPLHF
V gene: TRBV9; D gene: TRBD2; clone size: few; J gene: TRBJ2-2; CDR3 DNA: TGTGCCAGCAGCCCTGCGGGGGGGGGCACCGGGGAGCTGTTTTTT; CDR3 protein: CASSPAGGGTGELFF
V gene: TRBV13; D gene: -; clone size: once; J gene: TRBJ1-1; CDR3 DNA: TGTGCCAGCAGCCCCGGAGGGCCTGAAGCTTTCTTT; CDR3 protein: CASSPGGPEAFF
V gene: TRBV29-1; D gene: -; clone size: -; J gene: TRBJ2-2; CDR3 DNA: TGCAGCGGGAGAGAGGACACCGGGGAGCTGTTTTTT; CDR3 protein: CSGREDTGELFF
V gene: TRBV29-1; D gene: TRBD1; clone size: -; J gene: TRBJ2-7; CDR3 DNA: TGCAGCGTGCGACAGGGGGCAGCCGAGCAGTACTTC; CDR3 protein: CSVRQGAAEQYF